This T cell receptor beta chain was captured by sequencing in a study of blood T cell repertoires in COVID-19. Overall study: Nucleic acid was either cDNA or gDNA, and it came from T cells, B-cell-depleted T cells, or PBMCs.

Using immunoSEQ multiplex PCR, the repertoire was profiled, and TCRdb retains in-frame clones only, with some absent. The table includes around 99,000 clones, 80% detected once. Sequencing input: peripheral blood. The sequence came from a man in his 70s with acute or convalescent COVID-19.

The CDR3 loop reads CASSRFGQGGDYGYTF. The CDR3 DNA is TGTGCCAGTAGTAGATTCGGACAGGGAGGGGACTATGGCTACACCTTC. The chain employs TRBV19 and TRBJ1-2; 8 positions match TRBD1. Germline trimming cut 4 bases from V and 3 bases from J; bases unmatched to any gene: 10. Germline CDR1 reads LNHDA; CDR2 reads SQIVND (reference sequence). The CDR3 is made up of 16 amino acids.